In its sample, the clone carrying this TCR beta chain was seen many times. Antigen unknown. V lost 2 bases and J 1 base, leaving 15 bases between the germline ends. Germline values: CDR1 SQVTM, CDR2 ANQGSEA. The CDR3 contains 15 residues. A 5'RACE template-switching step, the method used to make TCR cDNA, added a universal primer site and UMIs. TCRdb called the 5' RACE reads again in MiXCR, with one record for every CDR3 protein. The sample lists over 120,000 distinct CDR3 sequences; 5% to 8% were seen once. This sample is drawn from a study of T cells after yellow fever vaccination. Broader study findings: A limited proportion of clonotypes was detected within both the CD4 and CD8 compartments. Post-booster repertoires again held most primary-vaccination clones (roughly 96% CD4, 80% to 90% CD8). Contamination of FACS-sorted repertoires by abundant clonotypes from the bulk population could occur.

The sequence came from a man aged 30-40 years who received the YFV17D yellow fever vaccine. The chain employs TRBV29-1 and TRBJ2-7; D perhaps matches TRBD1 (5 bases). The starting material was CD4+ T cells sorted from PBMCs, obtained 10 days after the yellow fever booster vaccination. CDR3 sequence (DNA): TGCAGCGTTGAATGGAGCAGGGTCGGATCCTACGAGCAGTACTTC. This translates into CSVEWSRVGSYEQYF.